Following are 4 T cell receptor beta chains from one sample sequenced in a study of cytomegalovirus exposure and HLA in healthy donors. The PCR was carried out with 60 Vbeta primers and 13 Jbeta primers. Repertoires were generated with immunoSEQ multiplex PCR, while TCRdb's copy carries only in-frame clones and drops some. The sample consists of some 84,000 clones, roughly 64% of them appearing once. Sequencing was performed on PBMCs. All receptors come from a woman aged 40 to 55 in good health and CMV-seropositive.

The chain has TRBV18 and TRBJ2-7, with D uncertain. Trimming removed 3 bases at V and 0 bases at J, with 9 bases between. Per germline, CDR1 KGHSH and CDR2 LQKENI. This CDR3 region has 14 residues. CDR3 region: CASSPADTSYEQYF. The CDR3 DNA follows: TGTGCCAGCTCACCGGCCGACACCTCCTACGAGCAGTACTTC.

There are a few counts of this clone. This rearrangement joins TRBV4-2 to TRBJ1-1; tentative D call: TRBD1 (6 bases). This CDR3 spans 14 amino acids. Germline V gives CDR1 LGHNA, CDR2 YNFKEQ. V lost 1 base to trimming and J lost 3 bases, with 9 bases between them. The CDR3 DNA reads as TGTGCCAGCAGCCAAGGGACAGATTACACTGAAGCTTTCTTT. Translating gives CASSQGTDYTEAFF.

This clone turned up a few times. The chain's CDR3 is CASSAGQAFNTGELFF. Here the CDR3 DNA reads TGTGCCAGCAGCGCCGGACAGGCTTTTAACACCGGGGAGCTGTTTTTT. The chain combines TRBV5-8 with TRBJ2-2, with TRBD1 identical over 7 bases. CDR3 length: 16 residues. In germline, CDR1 is SGHTS, CDR2 YDEGEE. After removal of 4 bases from V and 2 bases from J, the junction contained 8 bases not matched to a gene.

This sequence joins TRBV18 and TRBJ1-1, with 9 bases lining up with TRBD1. Trimming removed 4 bases from V and 4 bases from J; junction bases left unmatched: 10. The CDR3 is made up of 16 amino acids. CDR1 and CDR2 from the germline V gene are KGHSH and LQKENI. The DNA of the CDR3 is TGTGCCAGCTCACTGGGACAGGGAAAAGCGGCCACTGAAGCTTTCTTT. Translating gives CASSLGQGKAATEAFF.